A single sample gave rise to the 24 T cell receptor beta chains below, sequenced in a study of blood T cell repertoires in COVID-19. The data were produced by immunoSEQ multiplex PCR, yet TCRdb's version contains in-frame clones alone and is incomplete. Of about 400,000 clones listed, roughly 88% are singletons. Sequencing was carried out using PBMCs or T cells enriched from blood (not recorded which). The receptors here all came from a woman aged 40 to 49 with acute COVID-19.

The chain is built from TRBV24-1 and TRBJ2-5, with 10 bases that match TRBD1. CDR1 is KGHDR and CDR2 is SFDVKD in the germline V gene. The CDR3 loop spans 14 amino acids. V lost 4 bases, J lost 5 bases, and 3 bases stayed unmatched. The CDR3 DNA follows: TGTGCCACCAGTGAGGGACAGGGGACGGAGACCCAGTACTTC. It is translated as CATSEGQGTETQYF.

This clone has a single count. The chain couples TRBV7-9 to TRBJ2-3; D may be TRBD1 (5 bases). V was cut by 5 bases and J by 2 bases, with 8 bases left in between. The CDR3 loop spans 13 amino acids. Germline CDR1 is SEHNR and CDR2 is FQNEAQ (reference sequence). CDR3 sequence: CASSQGPTDTQYF. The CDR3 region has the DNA TGTGCCAGCAGCCAGGGCCCCACAGATACGCAGTATTTT.

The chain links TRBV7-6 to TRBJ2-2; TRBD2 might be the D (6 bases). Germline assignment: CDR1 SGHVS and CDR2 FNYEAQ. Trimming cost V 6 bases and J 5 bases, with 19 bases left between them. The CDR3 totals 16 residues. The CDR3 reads CASSFNQLAPTGELFF. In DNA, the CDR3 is TGTGCCAGCAGTTTTAATCAACTAGCACCAACCGGGGAGCTGTTTTTT.

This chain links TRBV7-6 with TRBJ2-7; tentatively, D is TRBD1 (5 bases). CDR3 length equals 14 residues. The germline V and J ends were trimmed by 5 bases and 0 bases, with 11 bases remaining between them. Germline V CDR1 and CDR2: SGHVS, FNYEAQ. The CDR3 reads CASSDSLHSYEQYF. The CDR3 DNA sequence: TGTGCCAGCAGCGACAGCTTACACTCCTACGAGCAGTACTTC.

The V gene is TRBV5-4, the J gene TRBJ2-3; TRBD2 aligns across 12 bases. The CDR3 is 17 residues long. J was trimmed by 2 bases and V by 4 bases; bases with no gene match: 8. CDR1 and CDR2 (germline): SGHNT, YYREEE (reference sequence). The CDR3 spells CASSIRTSGVITDTQYF. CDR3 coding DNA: TGTGCCAGCAGCATTCGGACTAGCGGGGTGATCACAGATACGCAGTATTTT.

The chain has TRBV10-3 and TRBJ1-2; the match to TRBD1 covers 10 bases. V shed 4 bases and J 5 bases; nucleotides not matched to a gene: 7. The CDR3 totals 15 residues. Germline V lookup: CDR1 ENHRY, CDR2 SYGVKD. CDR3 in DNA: TGTGCCATCAGTGCCGGGACAGGGGTTGGATATGGCTACACCTTC. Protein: CAISAGTGVGYGYTF.

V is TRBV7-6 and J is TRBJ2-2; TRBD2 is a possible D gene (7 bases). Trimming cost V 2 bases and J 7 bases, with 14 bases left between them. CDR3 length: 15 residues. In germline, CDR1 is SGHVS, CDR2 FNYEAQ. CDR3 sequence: CASSLSRGALGELFF. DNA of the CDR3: TGTGCCAGCAGCTTAAGTCGGGGGGCCCTCGGGGAGCTGTTTTTT.

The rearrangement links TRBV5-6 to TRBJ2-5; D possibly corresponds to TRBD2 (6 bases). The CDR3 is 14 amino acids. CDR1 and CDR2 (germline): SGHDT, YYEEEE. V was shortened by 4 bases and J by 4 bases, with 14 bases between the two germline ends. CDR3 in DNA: TGTGCCAGCAGCCTGGGCGGGGCCCGAGAGACCCAGTACTTC. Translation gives CASSLGGARETQYF.

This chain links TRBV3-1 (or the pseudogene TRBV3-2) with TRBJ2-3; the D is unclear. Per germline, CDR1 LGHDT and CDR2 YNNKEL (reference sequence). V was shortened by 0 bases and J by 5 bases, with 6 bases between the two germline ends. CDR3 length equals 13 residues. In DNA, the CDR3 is TGTGCCAGCAGCCAAGATTTCCGAGATACGCAGTATTTT. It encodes CASSQDFRDTQYF.

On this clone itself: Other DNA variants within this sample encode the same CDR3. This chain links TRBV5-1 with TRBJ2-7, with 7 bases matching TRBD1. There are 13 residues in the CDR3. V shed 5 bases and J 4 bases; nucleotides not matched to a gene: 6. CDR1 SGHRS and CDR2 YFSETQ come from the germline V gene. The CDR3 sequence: CASSFDRAYEQYF. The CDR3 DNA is TGCGCCAGCAGTTTTGACAGGGCTTACGAGCAGTACTTC.

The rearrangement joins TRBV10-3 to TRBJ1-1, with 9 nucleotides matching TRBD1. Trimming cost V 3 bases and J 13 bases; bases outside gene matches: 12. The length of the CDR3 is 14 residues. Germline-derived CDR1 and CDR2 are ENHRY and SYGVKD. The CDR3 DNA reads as TGTGCCATCAGTGACCTGACAGGGGGAAGGGATGTTTTCTTT. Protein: CAISDLTGGRDVFF.

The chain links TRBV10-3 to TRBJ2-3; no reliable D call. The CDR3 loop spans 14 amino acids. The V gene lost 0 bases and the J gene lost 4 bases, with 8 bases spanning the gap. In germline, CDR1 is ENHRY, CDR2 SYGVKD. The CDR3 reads CAISESMGADTQYF. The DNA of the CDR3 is TGTGCCATCAGTGAGTCGATGGGCGCAGATACGCAGTATTTT.

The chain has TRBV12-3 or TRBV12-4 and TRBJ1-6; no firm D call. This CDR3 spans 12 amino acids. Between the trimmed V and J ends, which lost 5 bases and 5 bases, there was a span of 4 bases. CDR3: CASSQDNSPLHF. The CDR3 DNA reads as TGTGCCAGCAGTCAGGATAATTCACCCCTCCACTTT.

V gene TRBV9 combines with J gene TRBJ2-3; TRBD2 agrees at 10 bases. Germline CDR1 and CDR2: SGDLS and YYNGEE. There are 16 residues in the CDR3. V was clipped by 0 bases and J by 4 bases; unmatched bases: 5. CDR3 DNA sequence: TGTGCCAGCAGCGTAGGGCCTAGCGGGGGACCAGATACGCAGTATTTT. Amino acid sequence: CASSVGPSGGPDTQYF.

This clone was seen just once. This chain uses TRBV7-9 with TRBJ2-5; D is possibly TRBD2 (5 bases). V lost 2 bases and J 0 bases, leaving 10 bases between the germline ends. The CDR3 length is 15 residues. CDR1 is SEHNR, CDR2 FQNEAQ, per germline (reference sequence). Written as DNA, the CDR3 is TGTGCCAGCAGCTTAAGCGAGGGCGACCAAGAGACCCAGTACTTC. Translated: CASSLSEGDQETQYF.

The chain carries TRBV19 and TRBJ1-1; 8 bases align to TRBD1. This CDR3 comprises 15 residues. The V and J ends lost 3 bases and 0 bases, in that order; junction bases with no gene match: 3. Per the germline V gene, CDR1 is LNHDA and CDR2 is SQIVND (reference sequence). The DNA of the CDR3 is TGTGCCAGTAGTATTCAGGGGGCGGTGAACACTGAAGCTTTCTTT. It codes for CASSIQGAVNTEAFF.

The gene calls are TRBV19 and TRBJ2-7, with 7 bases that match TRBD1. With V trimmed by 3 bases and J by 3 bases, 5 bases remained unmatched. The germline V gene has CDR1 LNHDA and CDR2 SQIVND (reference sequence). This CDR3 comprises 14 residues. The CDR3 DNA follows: TGTGCCAGTAGTATTGGTCCAGGGGGCTACGAGCAGTACTTC. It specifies CASSIGPGGYEQYF.

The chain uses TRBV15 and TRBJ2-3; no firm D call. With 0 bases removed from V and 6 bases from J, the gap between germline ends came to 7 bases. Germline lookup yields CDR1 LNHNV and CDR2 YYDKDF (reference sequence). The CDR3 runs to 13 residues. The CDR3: CATSRDPQDTQYF. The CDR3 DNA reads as TGTGCCACCAGCAGAGATCCCCAGGATACGCAGTATTTT.

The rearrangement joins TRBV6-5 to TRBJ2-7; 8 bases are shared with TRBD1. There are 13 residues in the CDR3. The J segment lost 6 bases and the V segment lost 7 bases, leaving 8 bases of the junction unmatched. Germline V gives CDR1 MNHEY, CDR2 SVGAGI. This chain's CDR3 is CASNRDRWGEQYF. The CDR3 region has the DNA TGTGCCAGCAACCGGGACAGGTGGGGCGAGCAGTACTTC.

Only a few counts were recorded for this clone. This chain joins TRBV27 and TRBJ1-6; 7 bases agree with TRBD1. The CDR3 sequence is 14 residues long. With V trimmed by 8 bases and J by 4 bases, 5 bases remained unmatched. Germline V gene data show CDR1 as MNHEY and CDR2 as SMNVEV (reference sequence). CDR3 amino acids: CASRETGYNSPLHF. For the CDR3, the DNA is TGTGCCAGCCGGGAGACAGGGTATAATTCACCCCTCCACTTT.

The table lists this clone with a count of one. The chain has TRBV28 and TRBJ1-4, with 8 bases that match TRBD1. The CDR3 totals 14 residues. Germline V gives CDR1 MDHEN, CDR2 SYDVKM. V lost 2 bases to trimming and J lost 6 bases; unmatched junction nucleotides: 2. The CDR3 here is CASSLAGGYEKLFF. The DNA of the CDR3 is TGTGCCAGCAGTTTAGCAGGGGGCTATGAAAAACTGTTTTTT.

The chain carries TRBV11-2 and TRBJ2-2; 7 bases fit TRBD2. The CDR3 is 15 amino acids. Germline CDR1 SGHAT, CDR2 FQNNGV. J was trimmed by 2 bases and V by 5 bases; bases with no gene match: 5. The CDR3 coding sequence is TGTGCCAGCAGCACCCGGGACTACAACACCGGGGAGCTGTTTTTT. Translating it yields CASSTRDYNTGELFF.

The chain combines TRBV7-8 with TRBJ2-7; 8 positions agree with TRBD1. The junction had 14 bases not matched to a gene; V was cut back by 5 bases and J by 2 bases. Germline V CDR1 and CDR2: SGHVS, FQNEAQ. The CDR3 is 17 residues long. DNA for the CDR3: TGTGCCAGCAGCCGGATATCGACCGGGACAGGTCCCTACGAGCAGTACTTC. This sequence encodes CASSRISTGTGPYEQYF.

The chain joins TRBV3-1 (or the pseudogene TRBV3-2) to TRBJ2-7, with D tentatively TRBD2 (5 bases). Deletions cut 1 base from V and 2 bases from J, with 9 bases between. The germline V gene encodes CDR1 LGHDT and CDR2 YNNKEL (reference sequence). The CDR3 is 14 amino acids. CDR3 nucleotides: TGTGCCAGCAGCCAAGGGCGGGCAGCCTACGAGCAGTACTTC. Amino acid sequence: CASSQGRAAYEQYF.